A selection of T cell receptor beta chains follows, all from one sample in a study of CD8+ T cells in alopecia areata. Method: immunoSEQ multiplex PCR; TCRdb's copy keeps in-frame clones and lacks some. The sample has about 120,000 clones; 53% are singletons. The material was CD4+ T cells sorted from blood, obtained at week 4, from a patient treated with tofacitinib. The receptor source for this set is a human donor with alopecia areata. CDR3s include the opening cysteine and the closing phenylalanine or tryptophan. A D gene is named only where the DNA matches it firmly. The size field is filled for only some rows; it gives once, few, many or a size class.

d_call j_call v_call clone_size cdr3_aa cdr3_nt
TRBD2 TRBJ2-7 TRBV11-2 NA CASSLGTSGRALHEQYF TGTGCCAGCAGCTTAGGGACTAGCGGGAGGGCCCTGCACGAGCAGTACTTC
NA TRBJ1-1 TRBV14 NA CASSHRSRGNTEAFF TGTGCCAGCAGCCACCGCTCCCGGGGGAACACTGAAGCTTTCTTT
NA TRBJ2-6 TRBV30 NA CAWRTVQAGANVLTF TGTGCCTGGAGAACCGTACAGGCTGGGGCCAACGTCCTGACTTTC
NA TRBJ2-7 TRBV6-1 NA CASSDGRVSEQYF TGTGCCAGCAGTGATGGCAGGGTCTCCGAGCAGTACTTC
NA TRBJ1-2 TRBV20-1 few CSARDRYGYTF TGCAGTGCTAGAGATCGCTATGGCTACACCTTC
TRBD2 TRBJ2-3 TRBV7-2 NA CASSLAGGTDTQYF TGTGCCAGCAGCCTAGCGGGGGGCACAGATACGCAGTATTTT
NA TRBJ2-1 TRBV5-4 NA CASSLRTILSSYNEQFF TGTGCCAGCAGCTTACGGACTATCTTGAGCTCCTACAATGAGCAGTTCTTC
TRBD2 TRBJ2-1 TRBV30 NA CAWSEWGLANNEQFF TGTGCCTGGAGTGAATGGGGACTAGCGAACAATGAGCAGTTCTTC
NA TRBJ1-5 TRBV7-2 NA CASSFSGQPQHF TGTGCCAGCAGCTTTTCCGGTCAGCCCCAGCATTTT
NA TRBJ2-5 TRBV4-1 NA CASSQDPGGETQYF TGCGCCAGCAGCCAAGACCCCGGAGGCGAGACCCAGTACTTC
NA TRBJ2-7 TRBV2 NA CASSWHTSSYEQYF TGTGCCAGCAGTTGGCACACGAGCTCCTACGAGCAGTACTTC
TRBD1 TRBJ2-7 TRBV7-6 NA CASSLATGTGSYEQYF TGTGCCAGCAGCTTAGCCACCGGGACAGGCTCCTACGAGCAGTACTTC
NA TRBJ2-3 TRBV5-1 NA CASSRSTDTQYF TGCGCCAGCAGCCGGAGCACAGATACGCAGTATTTT
TRBD1 TRBJ2-2 TRBV5-4 NA CASSLGTGYARTNTGELFF TGTGCCAGCAGCTTAGGGACAGGGTATGCTAGAACGAACACCGGGGAGCTGTTTTTT
TRBD1 TRBJ2-7 TRBV29-1 NA CSVEGQTYEQYF TGCAGCGTTGAGGGACAGACCTACGAGCAGTACTTC